Included here is one T cell receptor (beta chain) sequence, with context. It has no known antigen specificity. No base-level quality is on record; no much larger clone is a single base apart. In the prospective study, participants were about 18 to 95 years old, resided in 25 or so geographic areas of the United States, and were enrolled through a virtual design. In the prospective study, cohorts were assigned on the basis of participant-reported clinical history obtained from a screening survey and a study questionnaire. Each participant in the prospective study had whole blood, serum and a nasopharyngeal or oropharyngeal swab collected by mobile phlebotomists. Over a roughly 2-month period, participants in the prospective study had the option of providing additional blood draws and questionnaires. Prospective study blood samples were shipped either frozen or at room temperature before DNA extraction.

TCRbeta CDR3 regions were amplified from genomic DNA using the immunoSEQ Assay, a bias-controlled multiplex PCR. The paper's processing steps were these. The number of nucleated cells in each sample was estimated from the amplification of reference gene primers within the assay. Sequence reads were collapsed and filtered to measure the absolute abundance of every unique TCRbeta CDR3 rearrangement. For each sample, productive Simpson clonality was calculated as the square root of Simpson's diversity index across productive rearrangements. TCRdb's version of the immuneACCESS table is confined to in-frame rearrangements and falls short of the full clone set. An unresolved V gene accounts for under half of the shortfall where checked; the remainder is of unknown origin. That table gives V, J and clone size, and the DNA gave D and trimming. In this sample the table shows hundreds of thousands of clones, roughly 90% of which occur a single time. The top ten hold more than 2% of the sample.

From cysteine to phenylalanine, the CDR3 is 17 amino acids long. Only CDR3 DNA is held: 51 bases, read in frame from base 1. The sample originates from a study of blood T cell repertoires in COVID-19 (dated by TCRdb to about 2020). Concerning the study at large: Samples from collaborators originated in the United States, Italy and Spain and spanned both the acute and convalescent phases of COVID-19. The dataset comprised deeply sampled blood TCRbeta repertoires from subjects exposed to, actively infected with, or recovered from COVID-19. The prospective study material was composed of cDNA or gDNA derived from T cells, B-cell-depleted T cells, or PBMCs. Nearly every sample came with metadata listing a de-identified subject ID, COVID-19 status, age in years and sex. The samples were drawn from the first 160 participants of the ongoing ImmuneRACE study and from more than 1,000 subjects provided by 6 global collaborators. Where available, HLA class I and class II types were taken from metadata supplied by the sample provider and were not determined by assay-based typing. The repertoires were made available in a free public database intended to serve as a resource for research on the immune response to SARS-CoV-2.

The study at large found these results: How much clinical and demographic metadata was included differed by source and by participant, and the metadata was provided uncurated.

The V and J segments used are TRBV12-2 and TRBJ2-7; the tabulated D call, TRBD2, remains unverified against the DNA. TRBV12-2 represents a pseudogene. The sample taken for sequencing was PBMCs or T cells enriched from blood (not recorded which). The sequence was obtained from a woman aged 40 to 50 with acute COVID-19. The CDR3 in this case is CASRLAYLGVEGYEQYF. The DNA sequence is as follows: TGTGCAAGTCGCTTAGCGTATCTCGGGGTTGAGGGCTACGAGCAGTACTTC.